There are a few counts of the clone carrying this TCR beta chain. Its target is not known. These data belong to a study of shared clonotypes between healthy human individuals. Findings and limits, study-wide: Represented genetic and exposure-history diversity was restricted by having few donors.

This CDR3 contains 14 residues. Germline CDR1 LNHDA, CDR2 SQIVND (reference sequence). Trimming took off 4 bases at V and 2 bases at J, with 12 bases between the two ends. Method: immunoSEQ multiplex PCR; TCRdb's copy keeps in-frame clones and lacks some. The data hold approximately 97,000 clones, with about 68% observed a single time. The chain couples TRBV19 to TRBJ2-7, with D perhaps matching TRBD1 or TRBD2 (5 bases each). Sequences were obtained from memory CD8+ T cells sorted from blood. The subset: CD45RO+ cells pooled with CCR7-negative TemRA cells. This sequence was found in a man between 25 and 39 years old in good health. The CDR3 protein is CASSNGDGPYEQYF. The DNA of the CDR3 is TGTGCCAGTAGTAACGGGGACGGGCCCTACGAGCAGTACTTC.